The 21 T cell receptor beta chains presented below share a single source sample, sequenced in a study of Ad26.COV2.S vaccination and SARS-CoV-2 variants. Sequenced by immunoSEQ multiplex PCR; TCRdb stores in-frame clones only, minus some. The sample has about 480,000 clones, around 85% seen once; the top ten hold roughly 12%. Treatment: some 19 received Ad26.COV2.S at low or high dose, single or two shots; about 5 received placebo; per-sample allocation not given. Sample collection was performed on day 63 after the first vaccine or placebo injection. Sample: peripheral blood, taken in a trial of Ad26.COV2.S vaccine versus placebo. These receptors originate from a person aged 18-60 years who received the Ad26.COV2.S COVID-19 vaccine or a placebo.

The chain recombines TRBV6-1 with TRBJ1-3; D possibly corresponds to TRBD1 (5 bases). V lost 5 bases and J lost 9, with 11 bases in between. The CDR3 loop spans 12 amino acids. Germline assignment: CDR1 MNHNS and CDR2 SASEGT. The CDR3 here is CASSHIGGTIYF. In DNA, the CDR3 is TGTGCCAGCAGTCACATTGGGGGCACCATATATTTT.

DNA for the CDR3: TGTGCCAGCAGTGAGGAGGTTAATTCACCCCTCCACTTT. Residues: CASSEEVNSPLHF. V usage is TRBV6-4 and J usage is TRBJ1-6; D is unresolved. The germline V and J ends were trimmed by 3 bases and 6 bases, with 6 bases remaining between them. The germline gives CDR1 MRHNA, CDR2 SNTAGT. The CDR3 extends over 13 amino acids.

The V call is TRBV19, the J call TRBJ2-1; D gene ambiguous. Germline V gene lookup returns CDR1 LNHDA and CDR2 SQIVND (reference sequence). CDR3 length: 17 amino acids. With 3 bases removed from V and 9 bases from J, the gap between germline ends came to 24 bases. Here the CDR3 DNA reads TGTGCCAGTAGTATCCTGCAGACATTTTCCCTACGGTCTGAGCAGTTCTTC. It codes for CASSILQTFSLRSEQFF.

This rearrangement joins TRBV19 to TRBJ1-6, with D possibly TRBD1 on 5 matching bases. The germline V gene has CDR1 LNHDA and CDR2 SQIVND (reference sequence). The CDR3 has 14 amino acids. Trimming took off 0 bases at V and 9 bases at J, with 9 bases between the two ends. The CDR3 loop is CASSIEGQRSPLHF. CDR3 sequence (DNA): TGTGCCAGTAGTATAGAGGGGCAGCGTTCACCCCTCCACTTT.

This chain links TRBV9 with TRBJ2-3; no definite D call. Germline lookup yields CDR1 SGDLS and CDR2 YYNGEE. The V gene lost 2 bases and the J gene lost 2 bases, with 6 bases spanning the gap. CDR3 length: 13 residues. CDR3 DNA sequence: TGTGCCAGCAGCGTCGCGGCCACAGATACGCAGTATTTT. Translation: CASSVAATDTQYF.

This chain joins TRBV7-3 and TRBJ1-1; D perhaps matches TRBD1 (5 bases). Germline assignment: CDR1 SGHTA and CDR2 FQGTGA. V gave up 3 bases and J gave up 7 bases, with 12 bases separating them. The CDR3 contains 13 residues. In DNA, the CDR3 is TGTGCCAGCAGCTTCGGTCAGCAGGGTGAAGCTTTCTTT. Translating gives CASSFGQQGEAFF.

This chain uses TRBV4-1 with TRBJ2-5; D ambiguous. The V end lost 3 bases, the J end lost 4 bases, and 9 bases lay between the germline ends. The CDR3 extends over 13 amino acids. The V gene's germline CDR1 is MGHRA and CDR2 YSYEKL. The CDR3 DNA reads TGCGCCAGCAGCCAGCTGGTGGGAGAGACCCAGTACTTC. It specifies CASSQLVGETQYF.

Comment on this clone: A junction boundary mismatches the germline segment, possibly from a read error. The CDR3 loop is CASSNSAGKFTDTQYF. For the CDR3, the DNA is TGTGCCAGCAGTAACTCAGCCGGCAAATTCACAGATACGCAGTATTTT. The rearrangement links TRBV6-5 to TRBJ2-3; D remains unclear. Per the germline V gene, CDR1 is MNHEY and CDR2 is SVGAGI. The CDR3 length is 16 residues.

The gene calls are TRBV11-2 and TRBJ2-2; D uncertain. The CDR3 is made up of 13 amino acids. V was shortened by 3 bases and J by 7 bases, with 9 bases between the two germline ends. Germline CDR1 SGHAT, CDR2 FQNNGV. This CDR3 is CASSFVLGGELFF. CDR3 in DNA: TGTGCCAGCAGCTTCGTTCTTGGCGGGGAGCTGTTTTTT.

CDR3: CASSYGGPLEQYF. CDR3 bases: TGTGCCAGCAGTTATGGGGGTCCACTCGAGCAGTACTTC. This chain links TRBV12-3 or TRBV12-4 with TRBJ2-7; D is possibly TRBD1 or TRBD2 (5 bases each). Deletions cut 4 bases from V and 6 bases from J, with 13 bases between. This CDR3 is 13 amino acids long.

The J gene is TRBJ2-1, the V gene TRBV19, with 8 bases fitting TRBD1. The CDR3 covers 14 residues. CDR1 is LNHDA and CDR2 is SQIVND in the germline V gene (reference sequence). Trimming at V came to 6 bases and at J to 7 bases, leaving 8 bases not matched to a gene. CDR3 region: CASSRGTGTNEQFF. The CDR3 DNA follows: TGTGCCAGTAGCCGGGGGACAGGTACGAATGAGCAGTTCTTC.

The CDR3 spells CASSVARAPDEQFF. CDR3 nucleotide sequence: TGTGCCAGCAGCGTAGCCAGGGCTCCCGATGAGCAGTTCTTC. V gene TRBV9 combines with J gene TRBJ2-1, with D possibly matching TRBD1 (5 bases). Germline CDR1 and CDR2: SGDLS and YYNGEE. V was pared by 0 bases and J by 8 bases, with 12 bases between. The CDR3 is made up of 14 amino acids.

This chain links TRBV11-3 with TRBJ2-1; TRBD2 aligns across 9 bases. Germline assignment: CDR1 SGHNT and CDR2 YENEEA. Trimming removed 5 bases from V and 4 bases from J; junction bases left unmatched: 9. The length of the CDR3 is 16 residues. CDR3 DNA sequence: TGTGCCAGCAGCCCCAGTCCCCTAGCGGGATACAATGAGCAGTTCTTC. The encoded protein is CASSPSPLAGYNEQFF.

This clone was observed once. For the CDR3, the DNA is TGTGCCAGCAGCTTCCCGGCGGGAGGGGATGAGCAGTTCTTC. Its translation is CASSFPAGGDEQFF. The chain recombines TRBV7-8 with TRBJ2-1; 9 bases are shared with TRBD2. The J segment lost 8 bases and the V segment lost 3 bases, leaving 5 bases of the junction unmatched. The CDR3 runs to 14 residues. Per germline, CDR1 SGHVS and CDR2 FQNEAQ.

V gene TRBV27 combines with J gene TRBJ2-1, with 10 nucleotides matching TRBD1. Germline values: CDR1 MNHEY, CDR2 SMNVEV (reference sequence). V gave up 1 base and J gave up 7 bases; unmatched junction bases: 4. The CDR3 has 15 residues. The CDR3 protein is CASSLWTGGLNEQFF. DNA of the CDR3: TGTGCCAGCAGTTTATGGACAGGGGGGCTTAATGAGCAGTTCTTC.

The J gene is TRBJ1-2, the V gene TRBV4-3; 7 nucleotides match TRBD1. Per germline, CDR1 LGHNA and CDR2 YSLEER. The junction had 15 bases not matched to a gene; V was cut back by 2 bases and J by 6 bases. The CDR3 length is 17 residues. The CDR3 DNA sequence: TGCGCCAGCAGCCAATTTTCCACTCGGGAGACAGGGCATGGCTACACCTTC. This codes for CASSQFSTRETGHGYTF.

The rearrangement links TRBV28 to TRBJ2-1; 11 nucleotides agree with TRBD2. Per the germline V gene, CDR1 is MDHEN and CDR2 is SYDVKM. CDR3 length: 15 amino acids. The ends lost 5 bases at V and 9 bases at J; junction bases unmatched: 9. This chain's CDR3 is CASSRRTSGSVEQFF. The CDR3 DNA follows: TGTGCCAGCAGTCGTAGGACTAGCGGGTCGGTTGAGCAGTTCTTC.

The chain has TRBV14 and TRBJ2-1; 7 nucleotides agree with TRBD2. There are 14 residues in the CDR3. V was clipped by 2 bases and J by 9 bases; unmatched bases: 7. The germline CDR1 and CDR2 sequences are SGHDN and FVKESK. The CDR3 region has the DNA TGTGCCAGCAGCCAAAGACCGTCGGGGGGTGAGCAGTTCTTC. This gives the protein CASSQRPSGGEQFF.

The chain recombines TRBV2 with TRBJ2-7; TRBD2 matches at 14 bases. This CDR3 region has 15 residues. Germline CDR1 SNHLY, CDR2 FYNNEI. V lost 5 bases, J lost 6 bases, and 6 bases stayed unmatched. The CDR3 DNA is TGTGCCAGCAGTATACAGGGACTAGCGGGAGCCGAGCAGTACTTC. Protein: CASSIQGLAGAEQYF.

The chain combines TRBV5-1 with TRBJ2-6; TRBD1 might be the D (6 bases). V dropped 0 bases and J dropped 0 bases, with 13 bases sitting between them. CDR3 length equals 18 residues. CDR1 and CDR2 from the germline V gene are SGHRS and YFSETQ. CDR3 sequence (DNA): TGCGCCAGCAGCTTGGGTACAGGGCCCAGCTCTGGGGCCAACGTCCTGACTTTC. Protein product: CASSLGTGPSSGANVLTF.

V is TRBV30 and J is TRBJ2-7; 10 bases map to TRBD1. The ends lost 3 bases at V and 4 bases at J; junction bases unmatched: 3. Germline CDR1 reads GTSNPN; CDR2 reads SVGIG (reference sequence). This CDR3 spans 13 amino acids. The CDR3 bases are TGTGCCTGGAGGGGACAGGGGAAGTACGAGCAGTACTTC. Encoded protein: CAWRGQGKYEQYF.